The 13 T cell receptor beta chains reported below all come from one sample, sequenced in a study of T cell responses to AZD1222 COVID-19 vaccine. Using immunoSEQ multiplex PCR, the repertoire was profiled, and TCRdb retains in-frame clones only, with some absent. The sample holds around 140,000 clones, approximately 92% seen once. The input for sequencing was peripheral blood, taken 28 days after the second AZD1222 dose. These receptor sequences come from an adult who received the AZD1222 COVID-19 vaccine.

The chain uses TRBV15 and TRBJ1-2; 7 bases map to TRBD1. From germline, CDR1 is LNHNV and CDR2 YYDKDF (reference sequence). V was pared by 4 bases and J by 4 bases, with 21 bases of the junction left unmatched. The CDR3 loop spans 19 amino acids. CDR3: CATSKIRGKAGTVLYGYTF. Written as DNA, the CDR3 is TGTGCCACCAGCAAGATCCGGGGAAAGGCCGGGACAGTGCTCTATGGCTACACCTTC.

V is TRBV5-1 and J is TRBJ2-2, with D perhaps TRBD2 (7 bases). V lost 2 bases and J 2 bases, leaving 13 bases between the germline ends. Germline V gene lookup returns CDR1 SGHRS and CDR2 YFSETQ. CDR3 length: 16 residues. The CDR3 region has the DNA TGCGCCAGCAGCTTCCCGGGGGGCTACAACACCGGGGAGCTGTTTTTT. As protein: CASSFPGGYNTGELFF. The variable domain in full, completed from reference TRBV5-1 and TRBJ2-2, reads KAGVTQTPRYLIKTRGQQVTLSCSPISGHRSVSWYQQTPGQGLQFLFEYFSETQRNKGNFPGRFSGRQFSNSRSEMNVSTLELGDSALYLCASSFPGGYNTGELFFGEGSRLTVL.

The chain couples TRBV12-3 or TRBV12-4 to TRBJ1-1, with 8 bases aligning to TRBD1. The CDR3 is 13 residues long. The V gene end was trimmed by 5 bases and the J gene end by 11 bases; junction bases not matched to a gene: 10. The CDR3 nucleotides are TGTGCCAGCAGTGTATCAGGGGGCGCAAGGGCTTTCTTT. Amino acids: CASSVSGGARAFF.

The chain combines TRBV2 with TRBJ1-4; TRBD1 aligns across 10 bases. V lost 6 bases to trimming and J lost 8 bases; unmatched junction nucleotides: 6. Germline-derived CDR1 and CDR2 are SNHLY and FYNNEI. There are 14 residues in the CDR3. This CDR3 reads CASRAGQGREKLFF. DNA of the CDR3: TGTGCCAGCAGGGCGGGACAGGGGAGGGAAAAACTGTTTTTT.

The chain combines TRBV9 with TRBJ2-5, with 11 nucleotides matching TRBD2. The V segment lost 2 bases and the J segment 5 bases; nucleotides outside the gene matches: 5. The CDR3 extends over 15 amino acids. Looked up from germline, CDR1 is SGDLS and CDR2 is YYNGEE. The chain's CDR3 is CASSVGSGRVETQYF. DNA for the CDR3: TGTGCCAGCAGCGTTGGTAGCGGGAGGGTGGAGACCCAGTACTTC.

The chain is built from TRBV19 and TRBJ1-6, with D unresolved. The V and J ends lost 7 bases and 2 bases respectively, with 12 bases between them. The CDR3 is made up of 15 amino acids. Germline V gene lookup returns CDR1 LNHDA and CDR2 SQIVND (reference sequence). This chain's CDR3 is CASKNSQTYNSPLHF. CDR3 DNA: TGTGCCAGTAAGAACAGTCAGACCTATAATTCACCCCTCCACTTT. The full variable domain, its missing parts supplied by reference TRBV19 and TRBJ1-6, is DGGITQSPKYLFRKEGQNVTLSCEQNLNHDAMYWYRQDPGQGLRLIYYSQIVNDFQKGDIAEGYSVSREKKESFPLTVTSAQKNPTAFYLCASKNSQTYNSPLHFGNGTRLTVT.

The chain is built from TRBV12-3 or TRBV12-4 and TRBJ2-7; D remains ambiguous. The CDR3 length is 11 residues. Trimming removed 5 bases from V and 6 bases from J, with 8 bases in between. As DNA, the CDR3 is TGTGCCAGCAGTCCATCAAGCGAGCAGTACTTC. Translated: CASSPSSEQYF.

The rearrangement links TRBV7-8 to TRBJ1-1, with a possible D match to TRBD1 (6 bases). The CDR3 contains 15 residues. The germline V and J ends were trimmed by 1 base and 4 bases, with 13 bases remaining between them. Germline CDR1 and CDR2: SGHVS and FQNEAQ. The CDR3 loop is CASSLEGGRGTEAFF. In DNA, the CDR3 is TGTGCCAGCAGCTTAGAGGGGGGGCGTGGCACTGAAGCTTTCTTT.

The sample holds one count of this clone. The V gene is TRBV28, the J gene TRBJ1-2; TRBD1 agrees at 8 bases. V lost 6 bases, J lost 4 bases, and 10 bases stayed unmatched. This CDR3 has 15 amino acids. CDR1 and CDR2 (germline): MDHEN, SYDVKM. This CDR3 is CASSPRDRWIYGYTF. The CDR3 nucleotides are TGTGCCAGCAGCCCAAGGGACAGGTGGATCTATGGCTACACCTTC.

The chain is built from TRBV10-3 and TRBJ1-1; D not certain. The V end lost 1 base, the J end lost 4 bases, and 16 bases lay between the germline ends. Germline V gene data show CDR1 as ENHRY and CDR2 as SYGVKD. The CDR3 has 16 residues. The CDR3 bases are TGTGCCATCAGTGAGTTGGAGACGGGGATGGGCACTGAAGCTTTCTTT. Its translation is CAISELETGMGTEAFF.

In this sample, this clone turned up once. The V call is TRBV6-1, the J call TRBJ2-3; 7 bases are a match to TRBD1. The CDR3 loop spans 13 amino acids. The V gene end was trimmed by 1 base and the J gene end by 11 bases; junction bases not matched to a gene: 6. CDR1 is MNHNS and CDR2 is SASEGT in the germline V gene. CDR3 sequence reads: CASSEVEQGRQYF. In nucleotides, the CDR3 is TGTGCCAGCAGTGAAGTCGAACAGGGGAGGCAGTATTTT.

The table lists this clone with a few counts. This chain uses TRBV20-1 with TRBJ1-6, with D perhaps matching TRBD1 (5 bases). The CDR3 is 14 amino acids. Deletions cut 3 bases from V and 7 bases from J, with 13 bases between. Germline V CDR1 and CDR2: DFQATT, SNEGSKA (reference sequence). CDR3 in DNA: TGCAGTGCTAGTGGGGGGTATAGCAATTCACCCCTCCACTTT. Amino acids: CSASGGYSNSPLHF.

V usage is TRBV30 and J usage is TRBJ1-1; D remains ambiguous. From germline, CDR1 is GTSNPN and CDR2 SVGIG (reference sequence). The CDR3 is 13 residues long. V lost 2 bases, J lost 1 base, and 8 bases lay in between. In DNA form, the CDR3 reads TGTGCCTGGAGTCGTCAGTGGAACACTGAAGCTTTCTTT. This translates into CAWSRQWNTEAFF. The full variable domain, rest sourced from reference TRBV30 and TRBJ1-1, is SQTIHQWPATLVQPVGSPLSLECTVEGTSNPNLYWYRQAAGRGLQLLFYSVGIGQISSEVPQNLSASRPQDRQFILSSKKLLLSDSGFYLCAWSRQWNTEAFFGQGTRLTVV.